This TCR beta chain is from a study of blood T cell repertoires in COVID-19. At the level of the study: Samples came from the United States, Italy and Spain, spanning acute and convalescent COVID-19. PBMCs, B-cell-depleted T cells, or T cells provided the cDNA or gDNA that made up the material.

Authors' data handling: Estimation of nucleated cell counts was performed using reference gene primer amplification. Repertoires were generated with immunoSEQ multiplex PCR, while TCRdb's copy carries only in-frame clones and drops some. V and J calls and clone size are copied from that table; D and trimming were computed from the DNA. The table includes hundreds of thousands of clones, about four fifths detected once. CDR3 length equals 13 residues. V gave up 6 bases and J gave up 5 bases; unmatched junction bases: 3. Germline V gives CDR1 SGHTA, CDR2 FQGNSA. This receptor was identified in a woman aged 80 or over with acute or convalescent COVID-19. The sequenced sample consisted of peripheral blood. V is TRBV7-2 and J is TRBJ2-2, with 7 bases that match TRBD1. The CDR3 DNA reads TGTGCCAGCAGACGGACAGGAACCGGGGAGCTGTTTTTT. Translating it yields CASRRTGTGELFF.